These 27 T cell receptor beta chains were all obtained from the same sample, sequenced in a study of OX40 agonist ivuxolimab in advanced cancers. The assay was immunoSEQ multiplex PCR, and TCRdb's table has in-frame clones only and misses some. Of about 130,000 clones in the sample, 92% were seen once. This specimen was CD4+ or CD8+ T cells sorted from blood, taken in a trial of the OX40 agonist ivuxolimab. All receptors derive from an adult with an advanced solid tumor such as melanoma, head and neck, liver or kidney cancer.

V usage is TRBV9 and J usage is TRBJ2-7; 8 bases are shared with TRBD1. The V gene's germline CDR1 is SGDLS and CDR2 YYNGEE. V trimming: 0 bases; J trimming: 3 bases; junction bases outside the gene matches: 8. The CDR3 covers 16 residues. This chain's CDR3 is CASSVGQQGAIYEQYF. For the CDR3, the DNA is TGTGCCAGCAGCGTAGGCCAGCAGGGGGCAATCTACGAGCAGTACTTC.

This chain uses TRBV29-1 with TRBJ2-2; 7 nucleotides agree with TRBD1. Germline-derived CDR1 and CDR2 are SQVTM and ANQGSEA. Unmatched junction bases numbered 1, after V lost 4 bases and J lost 2 bases. The CDR3 spans 13 residues. This CDR3 is CSVGDSNTGELFF. The CDR3 bases are TGCAGCGTTGGGGACAGTAACACCGGGGAGCTGTTTTTT.

The chain combines TRBV27 with TRBJ1-3; D is undetermined. V gave up 3 bases and J gave up 3 bases, with 9 bases separating them. CDR1 MNHEY and CDR2 SMNVEV come from the germline V gene (reference sequence). The CDR3 covers 14 residues. CDR3 nucleotides: TGTGCCAGCAGTTTCAATCGTGGTGGAAACACCATATATTTT. Its translation: CASSFNRGGNTIYF.

This rearrangement joins TRBV5-1 to TRBJ2-1; TRBD1 matches 11 bases. The germline V gene encodes CDR1 SGHRS and CDR2 YFSETQ. The CDR3 runs to 15 residues. V lost 2 bases, J lost 8 bases, and 6 bases stayed unmatched. The CDR3 nucleotides read TGCGCCAGCAGCTTTGGGACAGGGGGTAACCATGAGCAGTTCTTC. Encoded protein: CASSFGTGGNHEQFF.

The rearrangement joins TRBV19 to TRBJ2-7; unclear D gene. Germline V gives CDR1 LNHDA, CDR2 SQIVND (reference sequence). The CDR3 sequence is 14 residues long. V gave up 3 bases and J gave up 3 bases, with 12 bases separating them. CDR3 DNA sequence: TGTGCCAGTAGTATTATGGTAAGCAGCTACGAGCAGTACTTC. Translated: CASSIMVSSYEQYF.

This clone has only a few counts. V usage is TRBV6-5 and J usage is TRBJ1-3, with unresolved D. V lost 5 bases to trimming and J lost 6 bases, with 5 bases between them. Germline CDR1 is MNHEY and CDR2 is SVGAGI. The CDR3 is made up of 11 amino acids. The CDR3 loop is CASSAVNTIYF. As DNA, the CDR3 is TGTGCCAGCAGTGCGGTAAACACCATATATTTT.

This chain connects TRBV10-1 to TRBJ2-3; TRBD1 aligns across 8 bases. The V segment lost 6 bases and the J segment 4 bases; nucleotides outside the gene matches: 3. The germline CDR1 and CDR2 sequences are WNHNN and SYGVQD (reference sequence). The CDR3 extends over 13 amino acids. CDR3 loop: CASSSQGADTQYF. The CDR3 DNA sequence: TGCGCCAGCAGCTCACAGGGGGCAGATACGCAGTATTTT.

V is TRBV28 and J is TRBJ2-2; no definite D call. The V gene's germline CDR1 is MDHEN and CDR2 SYDVKM. Trimming took 7 bases from V and 3 from J, leaving 6 bases between them. The CDR3 runs to 12 residues. The CDR3 loop is CASTVYTGELFF. The CDR3 region has the DNA TGTGCCAGCACCGTGTACACCGGGGAGCTGTTTTTT.

The chain is built from TRBV2 and TRBJ2-2, with TRBD1 identical over 10 bases. The CDR3 is 15 residues long. Germline CDR1 is SNHLY and CDR2 is FYNNEI. The ends lost 7 bases at V and 6 bases at J; junction bases unmatched: 8. The CDR3 DNA sequence: TGTGCCAGCACGGGGACAGGGGCTACATCCGGGGAGCTGTTTTTT. It is translated as CASTGTGATSGELFF.

This chain connects TRBV7-2 to TRBJ2-7; D might be TRBD1 or TRBD2, each matching 5 bases. The ends were cut back, 8 bases at V and 2 bases at J, with 22 bases in the middle. Germline V gives CDR1 SGHTA, CDR2 FQGNSA. The CDR3 is made up of 16 amino acids. The CDR3 is CASSGGDPALAYEQYF. In nucleotides, the CDR3 is TGTGCCAGCTCCGGTGGGGACCCCGCCCTGGCCTACGAGCAGTACTTC.

This sequence joins TRBV5-6 and TRBJ2-5; D assignment may be TRBD1 or TRBD2 (5 bases each). Trimming left V 0 bases short and J 4 bases short, with 7 bases between. Per germline, CDR1 SGHDT and CDR2 YYEEEE. CDR3 length: 13 residues. The CDR3 sequence: CASSLGGGETQYF. CDR3 nucleotides: TGTGCCAGCAGCTTGGGTGGGGGAGAGACCCAGTACTTC.

V gene TRBV7-2 combines with J gene TRBJ1-1; D is possibly TRBD1 (5 bases). Germline values: CDR1 SGHTA, CDR2 FQGNSA. The CDR3 spans 15 residues. The V and J ends lost 7 bases and 2 bases respectively, with 17 bases between them. The CDR3 DNA is TGTGCCAGCATCGTGACCGGGGGAATCAACACTGAAGCTTTCTTT. Its translation: CASIVTGGINTEAFF.

The gene calls are TRBV9 and TRBJ2-7; tentatively, D is TRBD1 (6 bases). Germline V CDR1 and CDR2: SGDLS, YYNGEE. V lost 0 bases and J lost 2, with 12 bases in between. There are 15 residues in the CDR3. In nucleotides, the CDR3 is TGTGCCAGCAGCGTAGGGACAGCTATCACCTACGAGCAGTACTTC. It codes for CASSVGTAITYEQYF.

The chain links TRBV7-3 to TRBJ2-2; D remains unclear. The CDR3 has 12 residues. The germline gives CDR1 SGHTA, CDR2 FQGTGA. Trimming stripped 7 bases from V and 1 base from J, with 4 bases between. The CDR3 DNA reads TGTGCCAGCATGGGGAACACCGGGGAGCTGTTTTTT. Its translation: CASMGNTGELFF.

The chain carries TRBV28 and TRBJ1-2; possibly TRBD1 for D (5 bases). V was cut by 5 bases and J by 6 bases, with 10 bases left in between. Germline CDR1 is MDHEN and CDR2 is SYDVKM. The CDR3 sequence is 12 residues long. The CDR3 nucleotides read TGTGCCAGCAGTACCCAGGGAAATGGCTACACCTTC. Translating gives CASSTQGNGYTF.

The chain couples TRBV27 to TRBJ2-1; D may be TRBD2 (5 bases). V shed 2 bases and J shed 6 bases, with 8 bases lying between them. Germline CDR1 MNHEY, CDR2 SMNVEV (reference sequence). This CDR3 has 13 residues. CDR3 sequence reads: CASSLEGSNEQFF. CDR3 DNA sequence: TGTGCCAGCAGTTTAGAGGGAAGCAATGAGCAGTTCTTC.

The rearrangement uses TRBV28 and TRBJ2-5; a possible D gene is TRBD1 (5 bases). The end of the DNA aligns better with TRBJ2-7, so the J call may be wrong. CDR3 length: 13 amino acids. CDR1 and CDR2 (germline): MDHEN, SYDVKM. CDR3: CATRTGQGYEQYF. The CDR3 DNA reads as TGTGCCACCCGTACCGGACAAGGCTACGAGCAGTACTTC.

In its sample, this clone was seen a few times. The chain is built from TRBV18 and TRBJ2-7, with D possibly TRBD1 on 6 matching bases. The CDR3 contains 12 residues. Germline loops: CDR1 KGHSH, CDR2 LQKENI. The V end lost 5 bases, the J end lost 3 bases, and 8 bases lay between the germline ends. CDR3 residues: CASSGQNYEQYF. The CDR3, as DNA: TGTGCCAGCTCAGGACAGAACTACGAGCAGTACTTC.

The V and J genes are TRBV7-2 and TRBJ2-7, with 7 bases aligning to TRBD1. The germline CDR1 and CDR2 sequences are SGHTA and FQGNSA. The CDR3 is 13 residues long. Germline trimming cut 6 bases from V and 7 bases from J; bases unmatched to any gene: 9. The CDR3 reads CASRQGSRREQYF. The CDR3 bases are TGTGCCAGCAGACAGGGGAGCCGAAGGGAGCAGTACTTC.

This clone appeared a single time. The chain is built from TRBV28 and TRBJ1-2; D remains ambiguous. CDR3 length: 14 residues. The V gene lost 6 bases and the J gene lost 0 bases, with 11 bases spanning the gap. CDR1 is MDHEN and CDR2 is SYDVKM in the germline V gene. The CDR3 region is CASRAPPANYGYTF. The CDR3 nucleotides read TGTGCCAGCAGGGCCCCCCCAGCTAACTATGGCTACACCTTC.

This sequence joins TRBV10-3 and TRBJ2-5; D is undetermined. V was clipped by 1 base and J by 3 bases, with 3 bases between them. This CDR3 is 12 amino acids long. Germline V gene sequence: CDR1 ENHRY, CDR2 SYGVKD. CDR3 DNA: TGTGCCATCAGTGAGTTCAAAGAGACCCAGTACTTC. The encoded protein is CAISEFKETQYF.

The rearrangement joins TRBV11-3 to TRBJ2-7, with TRBD1 matching 7 bases. The CDR3 length is 15 residues. The V and J ends lost 5 bases and 0 bases, in that order; junction bases with no gene match: 7. CDR1 and CDR2 (germline): SGHNT, YENEEA. CDR3 region: CASSPGDSYSYEQYF. DNA for the CDR3: TGTGCCAGCAGCCCTGGGGACAGTTACTCCTACGAGCAGTACTTC. Based on the CDR3 plus reference TRBV11-3 and TRBJ2-7, the full variable domain is EAGVVQSPRYKIIEKKQPVAFWCNPISGHNTLYWYLQNLGQGPELLIRYENEEAVDDSQLPKDRFSAERLKGVDSTLKIQPAELGDSAVYLCASSPGDSYSYEQYFGPGTRLTVT.

The chain links TRBV5-6 to TRBJ1-6; 9 bases are shared with TRBD1. The CDR3 length is 15 residues. V shed 0 bases and J 6 bases; nucleotides not matched to a gene: 1. In germline, CDR1 is SGHDT, CDR2 YYEEEE. The CDR3 DNA sequence: TGTGCCAGCAGCTTGGGGACAGGGGTTAATTCACCCCTCCACTTT. Its translation: CASSLGTGVNSPLHF.

CDR3 DNA: TGCGCCAGCAGCTTGGGACTAGCGGTGCACAATGAGCAGTTCTTC. It translates to CASSLGLAVHNEQFF. This chain uses TRBV5-1 with TRBJ2-1, with 9 bases aligning to TRBD2. V lost 0 bases to trimming and J lost 5 bases; unmatched junction nucleotides: 3. The germline gives CDR1 SGHRS, CDR2 YFSETQ. The CDR3 has 15 amino acids. Filled out from reference TRBV5-1 and TRBJ2-1, the complete variable domain reads KAGVTQTPRYLIKTRGQQVTLSCSPISGHRSVSWYQQTPGQGLQFLFEYFSETQRNKGNFPGRFSGRQFSNSRSEMNVSTLELGDSALYLCASSLGLAVHNEQFFGPGTRLTVL.

The chain is built from TRBV19 and TRBJ1-2; D is uncertain. The germline V gene has CDR1 LNHDA and CDR2 SQIVND (reference sequence). Trimming pared 4 bases from V and 0 bases from J, leaving 12 bases between. This CDR3 is built from 15 residues. The DNA of the CDR3 is TGTGCCAGTAGTAAGGTTTCAGCTTCTAACTATGGCTACACCTTC. Protein sequence: CASSKVSASNYGYTF.

The chain combines TRBV10-1 with TRBJ2-7; 9 bases fit TRBD1. The J segment lost 8 bases and the V segment lost 7 bases, leaving 9 bases of the junction unmatched. CDR1 is WNHNN and CDR2 is SYGVQD in the germline V gene (reference sequence). The CDR3 loop spans 13 amino acids. The CDR3 loop reads CASKGQGSTQQYF. CDR3 sequence (DNA): TGCGCCAGCAAGGGACAGGGCTCTACTCAGCAGTACTTC.

This clone was seen only a few times. The V gene is TRBV6-1, the J gene TRBJ2-6; D is unresolved. The V and J ends lost 4 bases and 0 bases respectively, with 7 bases between them. The CDR3 loop spans 15 amino acids. The germline V gene has CDR1 MNHNS and CDR2 SASEGT. The CDR3 sequence: CASSAKASGANVLTF. The CDR3 DNA reads TGTGCCAGCAGTGCCAAGGCCTCTGGGGCCAACGTCCTGACTTTC.